These 19 T cell receptor beta chains were sequenced from one sample in a study of blood T cell repertoires in COVID-19. Here immunoSEQ multiplex PCR was the method, and the copy in TCRdb shows in-frame clones only, minus some. Altogether some 60,000 clones are present, around 87% being singletons, with the ten largest covering about 7.4%. Sample: peripheral blood. These receptors all come from a human donor with active COVID-19. The donor label of this sample is uncertain.

The J gene is TRBJ2-1, the V gene TRBV6-5; 10 bases align to TRBD2. Germline V gene sequence: CDR1 MNHEY, CDR2 SVGAGI. Germline trimming cut 8 bases from V and 2 bases from J; bases unmatched to any gene: 0. CDR3 length equals 13 residues. In DNA, the CDR3 is TGTGCCAGCGGACTAGCGGCCTACAATGAGCAGTTCTTC. Translating gives CASGLAAYNEQFF.

V gene TRBV5-4 combines with J gene TRBJ2-5; TRBD1 is a possible D gene (6 bases). The CDR3 is 15 residues long. CDR1 is SGHNT, CDR2 YYREEE, per germline (reference sequence). V dropped 4 bases and J dropped 4 bases, with 17 bases sitting between them. The CDR3: CASSIRSGGRETQYF. The CDR3 DNA reads TGTGCCAGCAGCATACGCTCTGGGGGCAGAGAGACCCAGTACTTC. Complete variable domain (other parts from reference TRBV5-4 and TRBJ2-5): ETGVTQSPTHLIKTRGQQVTLRCSSQSGHNTVSWYQQALGQGPQFIFQYYREEENGRGNFPPRFSGLQFPNYSSELNVNALELDDSALYLCASSIRSGGRETQYFGPGTRLLVL.

This chain links TRBV7-8 with TRBJ1-2; D possibly corresponds to TRBD1 (6 bases). The V end was cut by 4 bases, the J end by 3 bases, with 12 bases between. Germline assignment: CDR1 SGHVS and CDR2 FQNEAQ. The CDR3 totals 14 residues. CDR3 nucleotide sequence: TGTGCCAGCAGCTCGACGGGACATCACTATGGCTACACCTTC. Encoded protein: CASSSTGHHYGYTF.

The J gene is TRBJ1-1, the V gene TRBV7-9; D unresolved. In germline, CDR1 is SEHNR, CDR2 FQNEAQ (reference sequence). The CDR3 loop spans 15 amino acids. Trimming took 6 bases from V and 1 from J, leaving 15 bases between them. CDR3 bases: TGTGCCAGCAGTCCTAACTACGGATCGAACACTGAAGCTTTCTTT. Protein: CASSPNYGSNTEAFF. Using reference TRBV7-9 and TRBJ1-1 for the parts outside the CDR3, the full variable domain is DTGVSQNPRHKITKRGQNVTFRCDPISEHNRLYWYRQTLGQGPEFLTYFQNEAQLEKSRLLSDRFSAERPKGSFSTLEIQRTEQGDSAMYLCASSPNYGSNTEAFFGQGTRLTVV.

The V and J genes are TRBV19 and TRBJ2-3; 10 nucleotides align to TRBD2. Germline lookup yields CDR1 LNHDA and CDR2 SQIVND (reference sequence). V lost 7 bases and J lost 4; bases outside the gene matches: 11. This CDR3 is 16 amino acids long. The CDR3 region is CASTPLGAGGADTQYF. CDR3 coding DNA: TGTGCCAGTACTCCCCTGGGAGCGGGGGGGGCAGATACGCAGTATTTT.

The CDR3 sequence is CSVEDLSRTDTQYF. The CDR3 region has the DNA TGCAGCGTTGAAGACCTGAGTCGCACAGATACGCAGTATTTT. This rearrangement joins TRBV29-1 to TRBJ2-3; D remains unclear. Trimming removed 0 bases from V and 1 base from J, with 8 bases in between. This CDR3 is built from 14 residues. The germline gives CDR1 SQVTM, CDR2 ANQGSEA.

The gene calls are TRBV28 and TRBJ2-1; TRBD2 aligns across 7 bases. This CDR3 has 16 amino acids. Trimming removed 1 base from V and 6 bases from J; junction bases left unmatched: 9. CDR1 MDHEN and CDR2 SYDVKM come from the germline V gene. CDR3 coding DNA: TGTGCCAGCAGTTTATCTTTCCCGGGAGGAGGCAATGAGCAGTTCTTC. It specifies CASSLSFPGGGNEQFF.

This chain uses TRBV12-3 or TRBV12-4 with TRBJ1-5, with D unclear. The CDR3 extends over 12 amino acids. Trimming stripped 8 bases from V and 0 bases from J, with 5 bases between. In DNA form, the CDR3 reads TGTGCCAGCGGCAGTAGCAATCAGCCCCAGCATTTT. It is translated as CASGSSNQPQHF.

The rearrangement joins TRBV12-3 or TRBV12-4 to TRBJ2-5; 7 positions agree with TRBD2. CDR3 length: 12 residues. The V and J ends lost 6 bases and 5 bases, in that order; junction bases with no gene match: 3. The CDR3: CASSQGGETQYF. The DNA for the CDR3 is TGTGCCAGCAGCCAGGGAGGGGAGACCCAGTACTTC.

This clone was counted only a few times. The gene calls are TRBV2 and TRBJ1-5; TRBD1 matches 11 bases. CDR3 length: 14 residues. CDR1 is SNHLY and CDR2 is FYNNEI in the germline V gene. The trim removed 8 bases at V and 7 bases at J, leaving 7 bases unmatched. The CDR3 region has the DNA TGTGCCAGCGGACAGGGGGCTCAGAGGCAGCCCCAGCATTTT. Its translation: CASGQGAQRQPQHF.

The chain is built from TRBV5-6 and TRBJ2-3, with D maybe TRBD2 (5 bases). V lost 3 bases and J 1 base, leaving 12 bases between the germline ends. The CDR3 totals 15 residues. The germline CDR1 and CDR2 sequences are SGHDT and YYEEEE. The CDR3 loop is CASSYELVRTDTQYF. The CDR3 nucleotides are TGTGCCAGCAGCTACGAACTAGTCCGCACAGATACGCAGTATTTT.

This clone came up once. This rearrangement joins TRBV6-5 to TRBJ2-4, with D perhaps matching TRBD2 (6 bases). This CDR3 has 14 amino acids. Germline-derived CDR1 and CDR2 are MNHEY and SVGAGI. V shed 5 bases and J shed 5 bases, with 13 bases lying between them. The CDR3 protein is CASSLAGSQNIQYF. In DNA, the CDR3 is TGTGCCAGCAGTCTGGCGGGATCCCAAAACATTCAGTACTTC.

This chain connects TRBV18 to TRBJ2-1, with TRBD1 identical over 7 bases. This CDR3 has 13 residues. Germline trimming cut 3 bases from V and 9 bases from J; bases unmatched to any gene: 5. CDR1 and CDR2 from the germline V gene are KGHSH and LQKENI. DNA of the CDR3: TGTGCCAGCTCACCGAAGGGGGCGGCTGAGCAGTTCTTC. Its protein is CASSPKGAAEQFF.

The chain couples TRBV24-1 to TRBJ1-2; the match to TRBD1 covers 8 bases. Germline CDR1 is KGHDR and CDR2 is SFDVKD. V dropped 3 bases and J dropped 8; count of bases not matched to a gene: 4. This CDR3 is 13 amino acids long. The chain's CDR3 is CATSDPDRGGYTF. CDR3 DNA sequence: TGTGCCACCAGTGATCCCGACAGGGGCGGCTACACCTTC.

The chain couples TRBV4-2 to TRBJ2-7; TRBD2 agrees at 9 bases. Germline V lookup: CDR1 LGHNA, CDR2 YNFKEQ. This CDR3 is 18 amino acids long. V trimming: 0 bases; J trimming: 0 bases; junction bases outside the gene matches: 9. CDR3 DNA: TGTGCCAGCAGCCAAGACCTCCCGGCGGGGGGGAGCTCCTACGAGCAGTACTTC. Translating gives CASSQDLPAGGSSYEQYF.

The chain has TRBV2 and TRBJ1-5; D unclear. The CDR3 runs 12 residues. The germline CDR1 and CDR2 sequences are SNHLY and FYNNEI. Trimming stripped 8 bases from V and 8 bases from J, with 13 bases between. The DNA of the CDR3 is TGTGCCAGCCAGTACACCGGGGAGCCCCAGCATTTT. Its translation: CASQYTGEPQHF.

V gene TRBV12-5 combines with J gene TRBJ2-2, with 10 bases fitting TRBD1. Germline values: CDR1 LGHNT, CDR2 FRNRAP. The junction had 10 bases not matched to a gene; V was cut back by 4 bases and J by 5 bases. The CDR3 has 17 amino acids. CDR3 residues: CASGSSWTGGRTGELFF. The CDR3 DNA follows: TGTGCTAGTGGTTCATCCTGGACAGGGGGGCGGACCGGGGAGCTGTTTTTT.

The gene calls are TRBV4-2 and TRBJ2-1, with 10 positions matching TRBD2. The CDR3 sequence is 17 residues long. Trimming removed 1 base from V and 2 bases from J; junction bases left unmatched: 5. CDR1 and CDR2 (germline): LGHNA, YNFKEQ. CDR3 bases: TGTGCCAGCAGCCAAGCAATAAGCGGGAGGGCCTACAATGAGCAGTTCTTC. Translation gives CASSQAISGRAYNEQFF.

The chain recombines TRBV7-9 with TRBJ2-1; maybe TRBD2 (6 bases). V was shortened by 3 bases and J by 6 bases, with 15 bases between the two germline ends. In germline, CDR1 is SEHNR, CDR2 FQNEAQ (reference sequence). The CDR3 loop spans 15 amino acids. CDR3 amino acids: CASSFQGGSGNEQFF. DNA of the CDR3: TGTGCCAGCAGCTTTCAAGGAGGGAGTGGCAATGAGCAGTTCTTC.